This T cell receptor beta chain was retrieved from a study of T cell clonality in common variable immunodeficiency. Of CVID subjects, about 15 were female and over 25 male, mean age around 36. Patients and controls were mostly of Caucasian heritage. Blood samples were heparinized, about 4.5 to 8.5 ml per donor. As to this clone: Its antigen is unknown. The read ends 3 residues before the CDR3 terminus; that terminus is restored from the germline J gene.

This CDR3 contains 16 residues. From germline, CDR1 is LNHDA and CDR2 SQIVND (reference sequence). V lost 1 base and J 4 bases, leaving 16 bases between the germline ends. General observations from the study: Common variable immunodeficiency TCR beta sequences reportedly had fewer deletions and N-nucleotide insertions. What drives increased CVID clonality needs T cell subpopulation sequencing.

Sequenced by immunoSEQ multiplex PCR; TCRdb stores in-frame clones only, minus some. This repertoire lists approximately 24,000 clones without singletons; under 10% sits in the top ten. The sequencing sample was made of peripheral blood mononuclear cells. The rearrangement joins TRBV19 to TRBJ2-5; tentative D call: TRBD1 (7 bases). The clonotype was recovered from a human donor with common variable immunodeficiency. This CDR3 is CASSIVAGQGGETQYF. The CDR3 bases that were read are TGTGCCAGTAGTATAGTCGCGGGGCAGGGGGGAGAGACC.